This is a list of T cell receptor beta chains from one sample in a study of cytomegalovirus exposure and HLA in healthy donors. Some clones are missing from TCRdb's copy, which holds only in-frame ones; the method was immunoSEQ multiplex PCR. The profile covers about 150,000 clones, with around 63% appearing a single time and approximately 1.7% taken by the ten largest. Material: PBMCs. The source of these receptors is a human donor in good health. The CDR3 runs from the conserved cysteine through the conserved F or W. D genes are given only for firm matches. Only part of the rows carry a size: once, few, many, or a class if the clone is expanded.

clone_size: .
v_call: TRBV28
j_call: TRBJ1-2
d_call: TRBD1
cdr3_aa: CASRAPGGEIRGYTF
cdr3_nt: TGTGCCAGCAGGGCACCAGGGGGCGAGATCCGTGGCTACACCTTC

clone_size: .
v_call: TRBV19
j_call: TRBJ1-5
d_call: .
cdr3_aa: CASSPSGAGGQPQHF
cdr3_nt: TGTGCCAGTAGTCCCTCCGGGGCCGGGGGGCAGCCCCAGCATTTT

clone_size: few
v_call: TRBV6-6
j_call: TRBJ2-1
d_call: .
cdr3_aa: CASSFKRDNEQFF
cdr3_nt: TGTGCCAGCAGTTTTAAGCGGGACAATGAGCAGTTCTTC

clone_size: .
v_call: TRBV2
j_call: TRBJ2-1
d_call: TRBD2
cdr3_aa: CASREGRDNEQFF
cdr3_nt: TGTGCCAGCCGAGAAGGGAGGGACAATGAGCAGTTCTTC

clone_size: .
v_call: TRBV25-1
j_call: TRBJ1-5
d_call: TRBD1
cdr3_aa: CASSEGGTGSDQPQHF
cdr3_nt: TGTGCCAGCAGTGAAGGGGGGACAGGGTCAGATCAGCCCCAGCATTTT

clone_size: few
v_call: TRBV10-3
j_call: TRBJ1-5
d_call: TRBD1
cdr3_aa: CAISETDREGQPQHF
cdr3_nt: TGTGCCATCAGTGAGACAGACAGGGAAGGTCAGCCCCAGCATTTT

clone_size: .
v_call: TRBV19
j_call: TRBJ2-2
d_call: .
cdr3_aa: CASRKGRQNTGELFF
cdr3_nt: TGTGCCAGTAGGAAGGGGCGACAGAACACCGGGGAGCTGTTTTTT

clone_size: .
v_call: TRBV15
j_call: TRBJ1-5
d_call: .
cdr3_aa: CATSRAAGGDGQPQHF
cdr3_nt: TGTGCCACCAGCAGAGCGGCTGGGGGGGATGGTCAGCCCCAGCATTTT

clone_size: .
v_call: TRBV7-9
j_call: TRBJ2-3
d_call: TRBD1
cdr3_aa: CASSLDRTGDIMVRTQYF
cdr3_nt: TGTGCCAGCAGCTTAGACAGGACAGGGGACATAATGGTTAGGACGCAGTATTTT

clone_size: .
v_call: TRBV27
j_call: TRBJ2-6
d_call: .
cdr3_aa: CASSFRRVSGANVLTF
cdr3_nt: TGTGCCAGCAGTTTTCGGAGGGTATCTGGGGCCAACGTCCTGACTTTC

clone_size: .
v_call: TRBV13
j_call: TRBJ2-6
d_call: .
cdr3_aa: CASSLYGANVLTF
cdr3_nt: TGTGCCAGCAGCTTGTATGGGGCCAACGTCCTGACTTTC

clone_size: .
v_call: TRBV6-6
j_call: TRBJ1-1
d_call: TRBD1
cdr3_aa: CASSYLGQDRGTEAFF
cdr3_nt: TGTGCCAGCAGTTACCTAGGACAGGACAGGGGCACTGAAGCTTTCTTT

clone_size: .
v_call: TRBV28
j_call: TRBJ2-2
d_call: TRBD2
cdr3_aa: CASRGWGLAGERAGELFF
cdr3_nt: TGTGCCAGCAGGGGGTGGGGTCTAGCGGGAGAACGGGCCGGGGAGCTGTTTTTT

clone_size: few
v_call: TRBV28
j_call: TRBJ2-7
d_call: .
cdr3_aa: CASKGEAWRFPYEQYF
cdr3_nt: TGTGCCAGCAAGGGAGAAGCTTGGCGATTTCCGTACGAGCAGTACTTC

clone_size: few
v_call: TRBV4-2
j_call: TRBJ2-5
d_call: TRBD1
cdr3_aa: CASSQDLGTGDQETQYF
cdr3_nt: TGTGCCAGCAGCCAAGATCTTGGGACAGGGGACCAAGAGACCCAGTACTTC

clone_size: .
v_call: TRBV19
j_call: TRBJ1-2
d_call: TRBD1
cdr3_aa: CASSIDPGQGAYGYTF
cdr3_nt: TGTGCCAGTAGTATAGACCCCGGACAGGGGGCGTATGGCTACACCTTC

clone_size: .
v_call: TRBV18
j_call: TRBJ2-3
d_call: TRBD2
cdr3_aa: CASSPGTSGSTDTQYF
cdr3_nt: TGTGCCAGCTCACCCGGGACTAGCGGTAGCACAGATACGCAGTATTTT

clone_size: .
v_call: TRBV6-4
j_call: TRBJ1-5
d_call: .
cdr3_aa: CASSASQPQHF
cdr3_nt: TGTGCCAGTAGTGCGAGTCAGCCCCAGCATTTT

clone_size: few
v_call: TRBV4-1
j_call: TRBJ2-7
d_call: .
cdr3_aa: CASSQGLSGRGEQYF
cdr3_nt: TGCGCCAGCAGCCAAGGCTTGTCGGGAAGAGGGGAGCAGTACTTC

clone_size: few
v_call: TRBV4-1
j_call: TRBJ1-2
d_call: .
cdr3_aa: CASSPRSGGVQVDYGYTF
cdr3_nt: TGCGCCAGCAGCCCCCGGAGCGGGGGCGTCCAAGTGGACTATGGCTACACCTTC

clone_size: .
v_call: TRBV7-3
j_call: TRBJ2-3
d_call: .
cdr3_aa: CASSLSGPSTDTQYF
cdr3_nt: TGTGCCAGCAGCTTAAGTGGCCCCTCCACAGATACGCAGTATTTT

clone_size: once
v_call: TRBV7-9
j_call: TRBJ2-5
d_call: .
cdr3_aa: CASSSDWETQYF
cdr3_nt: TGTGCCAGCAGCTCGGACTGGGAGACCCAGTACTTC

clone_size: .
v_call: TRBV27
j_call: TRBJ2-1
d_call: TRBD2
cdr3_aa: CASSLASGSYEQFF
cdr3_nt: TGTGCCAGCAGTTTGGCTAGCGGGAGTTATGAGCAGTTCTTC

clone_size: .
v_call: TRBV19
j_call: TRBJ2-3
d_call: .
cdr3_aa: CASSISRLAPTGTQYF
cdr3_nt: TGTGCCAGTAGTATTTCCCGGCTAGCGCCCACAGGTACGCAGTATTTT

clone_size: .
v_call: TRBV10-1
j_call: TRBJ2-1
d_call: .
cdr3_aa: CASSEGSEQFF
cdr3_nt: TGCGCCAGCAGTGAGGGGAGTGAGCAGTTCTTC

clone_size: .
v_call: TRBV6-1
j_call: TRBJ1-4
d_call: .
cdr3_aa: CASSAWSATNEKLFF
cdr3_nt: TGTGCCAGCAGTGCATGGTCGGCAACTAATGAAAAACTGTTTTTT

clone_size: .
v_call: TRBV7-9
j_call: TRBJ1-2
d_call: TRBD1
cdr3_aa: CASSLSGGSRTYGYTF
cdr3_nt: TGTGCCAGCAGCTTGTCAGGGGGCAGTCGGACATATGGCTACACCTTC

clone_size: .
v_call: TRBV11-2
j_call: TRBJ2-7
d_call: .
cdr3_aa: CASSTRRSSYEQYF
cdr3_nt: TGTGCCAGCAGCACCCGTAGGAGCTCCTACGAGCAGTACTTC

clone_size: .
v_call: TRBV11-2
j_call: TRBJ2-3
d_call: .
cdr3_aa: CASRRDLSSTDTQYF
cdr3_nt: TGTGCCAGCAGGCGGGACTTATCTAGCACAGATACGCAGTATTTT

clone_size: .
v_call: TRBV6-5
j_call: TRBJ2-3
d_call: TRBD1
cdr3_aa: CASSYRHRQGTQYF
cdr3_nt: TGTGCCAGCAGTTACCGACACCGACAGGGAACGCAGTATTTT

clone_size: .
v_call: TRBV6-4
j_call: TRBJ2-7
d_call: .
cdr3_aa: CASSDSFGSSEQYF
cdr3_nt: TGTGCCAGCAGTGACTCGTTCGGGAGTTCCGAGCAGTACTTC

clone_size: .
v_call: TRBV7-9
j_call: TRBJ1-2
d_call: .
cdr3_aa: CASSLDTSYGYTF
cdr3_nt: TGTGCCAGCAGCTTAGATACCAGCTATGGCTACACCTTC

clone_size: once
v_call: TRBV7-7
j_call: TRBJ1-1
d_call: TRBD1
cdr3_aa: CASSLDFRGRTEAFF
cdr3_nt: TGTGCCAGCAGCTTAGATTTTAGGGGGCGAACTGAAGCTTTCTTT

clone_size: .
v_call: TRBV5-1
j_call: TRBJ2-1
d_call: TRBD1
cdr3_aa: CASSPPGQGYNEQFF
cdr3_nt: TGCGCCAGCAGCCCTCCGGGACAGGGCTACAATGAGCAGTTCTTC

clone_size: few
v_call: TRBV7-2
j_call: TRBJ2-2
d_call: .
cdr3_aa: CASSYGLTSVSGELFF
cdr3_nt: TGTGCCAGCAGCTACGGACTGACCTCGGTGTCGGGGGAGCTGTTTTTT

clone_size: .
v_call: TRBV27
j_call: TRBJ2-1
d_call: TRBD2
cdr3_aa: CASSPPGLAGRVQFF
cdr3_nt: TGTGCCAGCAGTCCTCCGGGACTAGCGGGAAGGGTGCAGTTCTTC

clone_size: .
v_call: TRBV18
j_call: TRBJ2-7
d_call: TRBD1
cdr3_aa: CASSPCRGTGGCEQYF
cdr3_nt: TGTGCCAGCTCACCATGTAGAGGGACAGGGGGCTGCGAGCAGTACTTC

clone_size: .
v_call: TRBV7-9
j_call: TRBJ2-5
d_call: TRBD2
cdr3_aa: CASSLRDYRETQYF
cdr3_nt: TGTGCCAGCAGTTTGCGGGACTACCGAGAGACCCAGTACTTC

clone_size: .
v_call: TRBV5-1
j_call: TRBJ2-1
d_call: TRBD1
cdr3_aa: CASSSYRTGQGNEQFF
cdr3_nt: TGCGCCAGCAGCTCTTACCGGACAGGTCAAGGCAATGAGCAGTTCTTC

clone_size: .
v_call: TRBV6-5
j_call: TRBJ1-3
d_call: .
cdr3_aa: CASSYAGSSGNTIYF
cdr3_nt: TGTGCCAGCAGTTACGCGGGTAGCTCTGGAAACACCATATATTTT

clone_size: .
v_call: TRBV28
j_call: TRBJ2-1
d_call: TRBD2
cdr3_aa: CASVGGASYNEQFF
cdr3_nt: TGTGCCAGCGTCGGGGGGGCCTCCTACAATGAGCAGTTCTTC

clone_size: .
v_call: TRBV5-4
j_call: TRBJ2-7
d_call: TRBD2
cdr3_aa: CASSFSGRAYEQYF
cdr3_nt: TGTGCCAGCAGCTTTAGCGGGAGGGCATACGAGCAGTACTTC

clone_size: .
v_call: TRBV19
j_call: TRBJ2-7
d_call: TRBD1
cdr3_aa: CASSTTGVTPYEQYF
cdr3_nt: TGTGCCAGTAGCACGACAGGGGTCACCCCCTACGAGCAGTACTTC

clone_size: few
v_call: TRBV12-5
j_call: TRBJ1-5
d_call: TRBD1
cdr3_aa: CASMPTGLNQPQHF
cdr3_nt: TGTGCTAGTATGCCGACAGGGTTGAATCAGCCCCAGCATTTT

clone_size: .
v_call: TRBV6-1
j_call: TRBJ2-7
d_call: TRBD1
cdr3_aa: CASSATTGTGIYEQYF
cdr3_nt: TGTGCCAGCAGTGCGACGACCGGGACAGGGATCTACGAGCAGTACTTC

clone_size: .
v_call: TRBV7-8
j_call: TRBJ2-7
d_call: .
cdr3_aa: CASSPVEGHYEQYF
cdr3_nt: TGTGCCAGCAGCCCAGTGGAGGGGCACTACGAGCAGTACTTC

clone_size: .
v_call: TRBV9
j_call: TRBJ2-1
d_call: TRBD2
cdr3_aa: CASSVGLAGYNEQFF
cdr3_nt: TGTGCCAGCAGCGTAGGGCTAGCGGGCTACAATGAGCAGTTCTTC

clone_size: .
v_call: TRBV10-3
j_call: TRBJ1-5
d_call: TRBD1
cdr3_aa: CAISGGQGAGQPQHF
cdr3_nt: TGTGCCATCAGTGGGGGACAGGGGGCCGGTCAGCCCCAGCATTTT

clone_size: once
v_call: TRBV29-1
j_call: TRBJ2-2
d_call: TRBD2
cdr3_aa: CSGTSGGGVGELFF
cdr3_nt: TGCAGCGGTACTAGCGGGGGAGGGGTGGGGGAGCTGTTTTTT

clone_size: once
v_call: TRBV6-5
j_call: TRBJ2-7
d_call: .
cdr3_aa: CASSQDYEQYF
cdr3_nt: TGTGCCAGCAGTCAGGACTACGAGCAGTACTTC

clone_size: .
v_call: TRBV11-2
j_call: TRBJ2-1
d_call: .
cdr3_aa: CASTLAVGEQFF
cdr3_nt: TGTGCCAGCACCCTAGCAGTCGGGGAGCAGTTCTTC